A selection of T cell receptor beta chains follows, all from one sample in a study of cytomegalovirus exposure and HLA in healthy donors. Profiled with immunoSEQ multiplex PCR; TCRdb holds only in-frame clones, not every one. This table holds about 150,000 clones, 76% found once. Sequencing input: PBMCs. The source is a woman aged 40 to 50 in good health and CMV-seronegative. Each CDR3 is given with its conserved first and last residue. A D gene is named only where the DNA matches it firmly. Rows may omit the clone size; those that give it use once, few, many or a size class.

.	TRBD1	TRBV15	16	TRBJ2-4	TGTGCCACCAGCACGCGACAGGGTCTAGCCAAAAACATTCAGTACTTC	CATSTRQGLAKNIQYF
.	TRBD2	TRBV4-2	16	TRBJ2-7	TGTGCCAGCAGCCAAGGGGTGTCTAGCGGAACCTACGAGCAGTACTTC	CASSQGVSSGTYEQYF
.	TRBD1	TRBV5-4	16	TRBJ1-2	TGTGCCAGCAGCGGGGGACAGCCCCTTACTAACTATGGCTACACCTTC	CASSGGQPLTNYGYTF
.	.	TRBV6-1	15	TRBJ1-5	TGTGCCAGCAGCTTGACAGTAAGAAGCAATCAGCCCCAGCATTTT	CASSLTVRSNQPQHF
few	.	TRBV7-9	14	TRBJ1-1	TGTGCCAGCAGCCTATCGACAGGGAACACTGAAGCTTTCTTT	CASSLSTGNTEAFF
.	.	TRBV5-1	15	TRBJ2-3	TGCGCCAGCAGCCGTGGGGGGGGGCGGATAGATACGCAGTATTTT	CASSRGGGRIDTQYF
.	.	TRBV19	16	TRBJ2-1	TGTGCCAGTAGTATAGAAGGGGCCTTCAGGGGCAATGAGCAGTTCTTC	CASSIEGAFRGNEQFF
.	TRBD2	TRBV7-9	16	TRBJ2-1	TGTGCCAGCAGCTTAGAGGCGGGGGGGCCCAACAATGAGCAGTTCTTC	CASSLEAGGPNNEQFF
once	TRBD1	TRBV7-9	17	TRBJ1-5	TGTGCCAGCAGCGCTAATGATTGGACAGGTACATCGTGGCCCCAGCATTTT	CASSANDWTGTSWPQHF
.	TRBD1	TRBV11-2	16	TRBJ1-2	TGTGCCAGCAGGCCAACCGTAGGACAGGGGGTTTTTGGCTACACCTTC	CASRPTVGQGVFGYTF
.	.	TRBV14	14	TRBJ1-1	TGTGCCAGCAGCCACTCCCAGGGTTACACTGAAGCTTTCTTT	CASSHSQGYTEAFF
.	.	TRBV2	14	TRBJ1-2	TGTGCCAGCAGCCCGGGACACGATAACTATGGCTACACCTTC	CASSPGHDNYGYTF
once	TRBD1	TRBV19	14	TRBJ1-2	TGTGCCAGTAGCCGCAGGACAGGGTTAAATGGCTACACCTTC	CASSRRTGLNGYTF
.	.	TRBV19	14	TRBJ2-2	TGTGCCAGTAGCCCCCGCTGGGGGGCCGGGGAGCTGTTTTTT	CASSPRWGAGELFF
.	.	TRBV5-1	16	TRBJ1-2	TGCGCCAGCAGCTTAGACACAGGAGCGACTAACTATGGCTACACCTTC	CASSLDTGATNYGYTF
.	TRBD1	TRBV18	17	TRBJ1-6	TGTGCCAGCTCTCAAACGGGACAGGGGCGCCTTGACTCACCCCTCCACTTT	CASSQTGQGRLDSPLHF
once	.	TRBV19	13	TRBJ1-5	TGTGCCAGTAGTATAGGGGGGCACCAGCCCCAGCATTTT	CASSIGGHQPQHF
few	TRBD2	TRBV4-1	15	TRBJ2-1	TGCGCCAGCAGTCTTCTAGCGGGAGACGGCAATGAGCAGTTCTTC	CASSLLAGDGNEQFF
.	TRBD1	TRBV4-1	16	TRBJ1-4	TGCGCCAGCAGCCGAGATCAGGGGGCCTTTTATGAAAAACTGTTTTTT	CASSRDQGAFYEKLFF
.	TRBD1	TRBV30	18	TRBJ1-3	TGTGCCTGGAGAGAGAAAGTTGGGGAGACAGGGGTGAGTTACACCATATATTTT	CAWREKVGETGVSYTIYF
.	.	TRBV7-9	15	TRBJ1-1	TGTGCCAGCAGCTTACAGTCCGGCGGGAACACTGAAGCTTTCTTT	CASSLQSGGNTEAFF
few	.	TRBV6-5	13	TRBJ2-1	TGTGCCAGCAGCGAGGTGACGGACAATGAGCAGTTCTTC	CASSEVTDNEQFF
.	.	TRBV28	15	TRBJ1-5	TGTGCCAGCAGTTTTTCCGGGCGGGGCAATCAGCCCCAGCATTTT	CASSFSGRGNQPQHF
.	TRBD1	TRBV15	15	TRBJ1-5	TGTGCCACCAGCAGAGAGGGACAGGGATATCAGCCCCAGCATTTT	CATSREGQGYQPQHF
few	TRBD1	TRBV4-1	15	TRBJ1-4	TGCGCCAGCAGCCAAGCAGGGGGCACAGGGGAAAAACTGTTTTTT	CASSQAGGTGEKLFF
.	TRBD1	TRBV2	15	TRBJ2-5	TGTGCCAGCAGGATACGACAGGGGGCGCGAGAGACCCAGTACTTC	CASRIRQGARETQYF
.	.	TRBV6-5	14	TRBJ2-3	TGTGCCAGCACCCCCTCGGGTTTCGAGGATACGCAGTATTTT	CASTPSGFEDTQYF
few	.	TRBV28	17	TRBJ1-4	TGTGCCAGCGGGGGGGACGTGGGGAAAGGACGGCACGCAAAACTGTTTTTT	CASGGDVGKGRHAKLFF
.	TRBD1	TRBV5-1	15	TRBJ1-1	TGCGCCAGCAGCTTGGCCGGGCAGGGGGCGCAGGTGGCTTTCTTT	CASSLAGQGAQVAFF
.	.	TRBV5-4	16	TRBJ2-2	TGTGCCAGCAGTCAAGGACAGAGCTATATCGGCGGGGAGCTGTTTTTT	CASSQGQSYIGGELFF
.	TRBD1	TRBV7-9	16	TRBJ2-1	TGTGCCAGCAGCTTAGAGGGACAGGGTCGGGTTAGAGAGCAGTTCTTC	CASSLEGQGRVREQFF
.	.	TRBV15	16	TRBJ2-3	TGTGCCACCAGCAGTACCAGGGGGGAAGGCACAGATACGCAGTATTTT	CATSSTRGEGTDTQYF
.	.	TRBV11-2	16	TRBJ2-3	TGTGCCAGCAGCGCCGGGGGATGGGGCCCTCGTGATACGCAGTATTTT	CASSAGGWGPRDTQYF
few	.	TRBV10-3	13	TRBJ1-6	TGTGCCGTCCGAGGGACTTATAATTCACCCCTCCACTTT	CAVRGTYNSPLHF
few	TRBD1	TRBV5-1	14	TRBJ1-1	TGCGCCAGCAGCTACCGGGACAGGGGCACTGAAGCTTTCTTT	CASSYRDRGTEAFF
.	.	TRBV18	16	TRBJ1-1	TGTGCCAGCTCACCCACGACAGGAACTATGAACACTGAAGCTTTCTTT	CASSPTTGTMNTEAFF
.	TRBD1	TRBV6-1	12	TRBJ2-7	TGTGCCAGCAGTGGACAGGGCTACGAGCAGTACTTC	CASSGQGYEQYF
.	.	TRBV15	15	TRBJ1-3	TGTGCCACCAGCAGAGATTTGGGGGCGGGAAACACCATATATTTT	CATSRDLGAGNTIYF
.	TRBD1	TRBV7-9	15	TRBJ1-1	TGTTCCAGCAGCCCCGGGACAGGGCGGAACACTGAAGCTTTCTTT	CSSSPGTGRNTEAFF
.	TRBD1	TRBV6-4	14	TRBJ2-3	TGTGCCAGCAGTGACGGGACAGACACAGATACGCAGTATTTT	CASSDGTDTDTQYF
.	.	TRBV5-1	13	TRBJ2-2	TGCGCCGGCAGCTTGGAGAGGACCGGGGAGCTGTTTTTT	CAGSLERTGELFF
.	TRBD2	TRBV7-9	16	TRBJ2-3	TGTGCCAGCAGCTTAGGAACTAGCGGGAGCACAGATACGCAGTATTTT	CASSLGTSGSTDTQYF
few	TRBD2	TRBV2	15	TRBJ2-3	TGTGCCAGCAGCCCGGGACTAGCGCCCACAGATACGCAGTATTTT	CASSPGLAPTDTQYF
.	.	TRBV7-2	12	TRBJ1-5	TGTGCCAGCAGCTACCCAGGTCAGCCCCAGCATTTT	CASSYPGQPQHF
.	TRBD1	TRBV5-1	15	TRBJ1-3	TGCGCCAGCAGCTTGACAGGGGGCACTGGAAACACCATATATTTT	CASSLTGGTGNTIYF
.	.	TRBV18	13	TRBJ1-4	TGTGCCAGCTCACCGGGGGCGGGTGAAAAACTGTTTTTT	CASSPGAGEKLFF